The 28 T cell receptor beta chains listed next were all sequenced from one sample in a study of blood T cell repertoires in COVID-19. Profiled with immunoSEQ multiplex PCR; TCRdb holds only in-frame clones, not every one. The table records about 160,000 clones, around 83% of them present only once. The sequencing sample was made of PBMCs or T cells enriched from blood (not recorded which). Receptors were obtained from a woman in her fifties or sixties in a cohort exposed to, infected with or recovered from COVID-19 (not recorded which).

The chain has TRBV7-2 and TRBJ2-2; 11 bases align to TRBD2. Germline V gene lookup returns CDR1 SGHTA and CDR2 FQGNSA. V lost 5 bases, J lost 1 base, and 3 bases stayed unmatched. CDR3 length: 16 residues. The CDR3 is CASSRGTSGNTGELFF. In nucleotides, the CDR3 is TGTGCCAGCAGCCGGGGGACTAGCGGGAACACCGGGGAGCTGTTTTTT.

The chain employs TRBV29-1 and TRBJ2-5; 8 nucleotides align to TRBD2. Germline CDR1 and CDR2: SQVTM and ANQGSEA. Unmatched junction bases numbered 7, after V lost 5 bases and J lost 5 bases. CDR3 length: 13 amino acids. The CDR3 loop reads CSVWSGSGETQYF. In DNA form, the CDR3 reads TGCAGCGTTTGGAGCGGGAGTGGGGAGACCCAGTACTTC.

V is TRBV15 and J is TRBJ2-3; TRBD2 matches at 7 bases. Germline CDR1 is LNHNV and CDR2 is YYDKDF (reference sequence). The CDR3 spans 16 residues. V gave up 4 bases and J gave up 0 bases; unmatched junction bases: 7. CDR3 loop: CATSTPGLPSTDTQYF. The CDR3 DNA follows: TGTGCCACCAGCACCCCGGGACTACCCAGCACAGATACGCAGTATTTT.

The rearrangement links TRBV9 to TRBJ2-1; weak D call: TRBD1 (6 bases). The CDR3 sequence is 17 residues long. Per germline, CDR1 SGDLS and CDR2 YYNGEE. The V and J ends lost 0 bases and 0 bases respectively, with 13 bases between them. CDR3 amino acids: CASSVVGHGSSYNEQFF. CDR3 in DNA: TGTGCCAGCAGCGTAGTGGGACATGGAAGCTCCTACAATGAGCAGTTCTTC.

This chain uses TRBV10-3 with TRBJ2-7; maybe TRBD2 (5 bases). Germline V gene sequence: CDR1 ENHRY, CDR2 SYGVKD. V was pared by 7 bases and J by 1 base, with 14 bases between. The length of the CDR3 is 14 residues. In nucleotides, the CDR3 is TGTGCCATCACTCCGGACTTCCAATCCTACGAGCAGTACTTC. Translated: CAITPDFQSYEQYF.

CDR3 coding DNA: TGTGCCAGTAGTAACCTAGCGGGGTCCTACAATGAGCAGTTCTTC. Translation gives CASSNLAGSYNEQFF. The chain joins TRBV19 to TRBJ2-1; 9 bases line up with TRBD2. V was pared by 4 bases and J by 1 base, with 2 bases of the junction left unmatched. Per germline, CDR1 LNHDA and CDR2 SQIVND (reference sequence). CDR3 length: 15 amino acids.

The rearrangement links TRBV29-1 to TRBJ2-1; D gene uncertain. Trimming took 3 bases from V and 4 from J, leaving 10 bases between them. CDR1 is SQVTM, CDR2 ANQGSEA, per germline. The CDR3 extends over 13 amino acids. This CDR3 is CSVDGGRYNEQFF. In nucleotides, the CDR3 is TGCAGCGTTGATGGCGGTAGATACAATGAGCAGTTCTTC.

V gene TRBV28 combines with J gene TRBJ2-5, with TRBD2 identical over 9 bases. Looked up from germline, CDR1 is MDHEN and CDR2 is SYDVKM. V gave up 5 bases and J gave up 5 bases; unmatched junction bases: 15. This CDR3 is built from 17 residues. CDR3 protein: CASSPSRGSGRRETQYF. In DNA form, the CDR3 reads TGTGCCAGCAGTCCCTCCCGGGGGAGCGGGAGGAGGGAGACCCAGTACTTC.

The V gene is TRBV5-1, the J gene TRBJ2-7, with 7 bases fitting TRBD1. Germline assignment: CDR1 SGHRS and CDR2 YFSETQ. J lost 1 base, V lost 2 bases, and 9 bases had no gene match. CDR3 length equals 16 residues. The CDR3 DNA reads as TGCGCCAGCAGCTTAGGGGGCCTCCAAGCTTCCTACGAGCAGTACTTC. This gives the protein CASSLGGLQASYEQYF.

The chain combines TRBV7-9 with TRBJ2-2; D might be TRBD1 (6 bases). The germline gives CDR1 SEHNR, CDR2 FQNEAQ (reference sequence). This CDR3 contains 15 residues. V lost 2 bases to trimming and J lost 3 bases, with 10 bases between them. The CDR3 loop is CASSLQGIDTGELFF. CDR3 in DNA: TGTGCCAGCAGCTTACAGGGGATCGACACCGGGGAGCTGTTTTTT.

The table lists this clone with a few counts. The CDR3 DNA follows: TGTGCCAGCAGCTATGCAGGGGGCCAGAACACTGAAGCTTTCTTT. This encodes CASSYAGGQNTEAFF. The V and J genes are TRBV7-3 and TRBJ1-1; 8 nucleotides match TRBD1. Germline V gives CDR1 SGHTA, CDR2 FQGTGA. This CDR3 has 15 residues. V dropped 4 bases and J dropped 1; count of bases not matched to a gene: 5. Using reference TRBV7-3 and TRBJ1-1 for the parts outside the CDR3, the full variable domain is GAGVSQTPSNKVTEKGKYVELRCDPISGHTALYWYRQSLGQGPEFLIYFQGTGAADDSGLPNDRFFAVRPEGSVSTLKIQRTERGDSAVYLCASSYAGGQNTEAFFGQGTRLTVV.

This chain connects TRBV12-5 to TRBJ2-5, with TRBD1 as a possible D gene (5 bases). Germline CDR1 reads LGHNT; CDR2 reads FRNRAP. This CDR3 has 15 amino acids. V was trimmed by 6 bases and J by 0 bases, leaving 14 bases between them. The CDR3 loop reads CASGPGQGYQETQYF. The CDR3 DNA reads TGTGCTAGTGGACCCGGGCAGGGTTACCAAGAGACCCAGTACTTC.

CDR3 in amino acids: CASSPGQGARQPQHF. The CDR3 nucleotides are TGTGCCAGCAGTCCTGGACAGGGGGCACGGCAGCCCCAGCATTTT. The V call is TRBV28, the J call TRBJ1-5; 11 positions agree with TRBD1. Unmatched junction bases numbered 7, after V lost 5 bases and J lost 7 bases. Germline CDR1 is MDHEN and CDR2 is SYDVKM. CDR3 size: 15 residues. The full variable domain, its missing parts supplied by reference TRBV28 and TRBJ1-5, is DVKVTQSSRYLVKRTGEKVFLECVQDMDHENMFWYRQDPGLGLRLIYFSYDVKMKEKGDIPEGYSVSREKKERFSLILESASTNQTSMYLCASSPGQGARQPQHFGDGTRLSIL.

The chain recombines TRBV2 with TRBJ1-5; D not resolved. The V gene's germline CDR1 is SNHLY and CDR2 FYNNEI. This CDR3 has 13 residues. V was clipped by 2 bases and J by 3 bases, with 5 bases between them. The CDR3 loop is CASSEPLNQPQHF. CDR3 bases: TGTGCCAGCAGTGAACCCCTCAATCAGCCCCAGCATTTT.

J is TRBJ1-2 and V is TRBV2; 10 bases are a match to TRBD1. Germline V gene lookup returns CDR1 SNHLY and CDR2 FYNNEI. The trim removed 6 bases at V and 6 bases at J, leaving 7 bases unmatched. This CDR3 spans 14 amino acids. The CDR3 region has the DNA TGTGCCAGCAGCCGTCCCGGGACAGGGGATGGCTACACCTTC. As protein: CASSRPGTGDGYTF.

Here the CDR3 reads CASSQEGARVYEQFF. The CDR3 DNA reads TGTGCCAGCAGCCAAGAGGGGGCTAGGGTTTATGAGCAGTTCTTC. The chain joins TRBV3-1 (or the pseudogene TRBV3-2) to TRBJ2-1, with D possibly TRBD1 on 6 matching bases. CDR3 size: 15 residues. V lost 0 bases, J lost 8 bases, and 14 bases lay in between. Germline CDR1 and CDR2: LGHDT and YNNKEL (reference sequence).

The chain couples TRBV6-6 to TRBJ1-2, with 7 bases lining up with TRBD1. The CDR3 length is 16 residues. Germline values: CDR1 MNHNY, CDR2 SVGAGI (reference sequence). V dropped 3 bases and J dropped 0; count of bases not matched to a gene: 7. The CDR3 region is CASSYGQALANYGYTF. The CDR3 bases are TGTGCCAGCAGTTATGGACAGGCCTTAGCTAACTATGGCTACACCTTC.

V gene TRBV3-1 (or the pseudogene TRBV3-2) combines with J gene TRBJ2-3; D remains unclear. The CDR3 runs 15 residues. The V gene lost 4 bases and the J gene lost 5 bases, with 16 bases spanning the gap. The germline CDR1 and CDR2 sequences are LGHDT and YNNKEL (reference sequence). Here the CDR3 reads CASSPQMTRGDTQYF. The DNA of the CDR3 is TGTGCCAGCAGCCCCCAGATGACCCGCGGAGATACGCAGTATTTT.

The chain joins TRBV28 to TRBJ2-1; 9 bases are a match to TRBD1. V shed 5 bases and J 9 bases; nucleotides not matched to a gene: 5. This CDR3 region has 13 residues. CDR1 MDHEN and CDR2 SYDVKM come from the germline V gene. CDR3 sequence (DNA): TGTGCCAGCAGTCCCTCGACAGGGGGTGAGCAGTTCTTC. Its translation is CASSPSTGGEQFF.

The chain couples TRBV10-3 to TRBJ2-5; 11 nucleotides line up with TRBD2. The CDR3 loop spans 15 amino acids. Trimming cost V 6 bases and J 2 bases; bases outside gene matches: 5. The V gene's germline CDR1 is ENHRY and CDR2 SYGVKD. CDR3 DNA sequence: TGTGCCATCAGCGTTAGCGGGAGGGTACAAGAGACCCAGTACTTC. It is translated as CAISVSGRVQETQYF.

This clone was recorded only once. The V and J genes are TRBV19 and TRBJ1-6; possible D gene TRBD1, 5 bases. The ends were cut back, 5 bases at V and 4 bases at J, with 15 bases in the middle. Germline CDR1 is LNHDA and CDR2 is SQIVND (reference sequence). The CDR3 loop spans 16 amino acids. The CDR3 DNA sequence: TGTGCCAGTAGTTGGGCGTACGACAGTTATAATTCACCCCTCCACTTT. As protein: CASSWAYDSYNSPLHF.

This clone was seen just once. V and J are TRBV18 and TRBJ2-5; 7 nucleotides align to TRBD1. The V gene end was trimmed by 2 bases and the J gene end by 4 bases; junction bases not matched to a gene: 7. Per the germline V gene, CDR1 is KGHSH and CDR2 is LQKENI. The CDR3 length is 15 residues. CDR3 DNA sequence: TGTGCCAGCTCACCAGTTACAGGGGACGGAGAGACCCAGTACTTC. Translated, it gives CASSPVTGDGETQYF.

Only a few counts were recorded for this clone. This chain connects TRBV27 to TRBJ1-5; 8 positions match TRBD1. There are 14 residues in the CDR3. Germline values: CDR1 MNHEY, CDR2 SMNVEV (reference sequence). V lost 4 bases and J lost 5; bases outside the gene matches: 4. Here the CDR3 DNA reads TGTGCCAGCAGTTCGGACAGGGCTGATCAGCCCCAGCATTTT. Protein: CASSSDRADQPQHF.

The gene calls are TRBV24-1 and TRBJ1-4; D perhaps matches TRBD1 (6 bases). Trimming pared 2 bases from V and 6 bases from J, leaving 15 bases between. From germline, CDR1 is KGHDR and CDR2 SFDVKD. This CDR3 region has 16 residues. DNA of the CDR3: TGTGCCACCAGTGATTCCCGACAGGAACAATATGAAAAACTGTTTTTT. Amino acid sequence: CATSDSRQEQYEKLFF.

This clone came up a few times. The chain uses TRBV29-1 and TRBJ2-7; possibly TRBD2 for D (5 bases). V shed 2 bases and J shed 4 bases, with 15 bases lying between them. Germline-derived CDR1 and CDR2 are SQVTM and ANQGSEA. This CDR3 contains 14 residues. CDR3 sequence: CSVEKNDEGYEQYF. CDR3 bases: TGCAGCGTTGAAAAAAACGACGAGGGTTACGAGCAGTACTTC.

This clone has only one observation. This chain connects TRBV6-5 to TRBJ2-3; a weak D match, TRBD1 (5 bases). V lost 6 bases to trimming and J lost 0 bases, with 7 bases between them. This CDR3 region has 13 residues. Germline V gives CDR1 MNHEY, CDR2 SVGAGI. The DNA for the CDR3 is TGTGCCAGCAGGACAGCTAGCACAGATACGCAGTATTTT. It specifies CASRTASTDTQYF.

This clone was recorded once. The rearrangement uses TRBV5-1 and TRBJ1-5; D unresolved. Trimming stripped 0 bases from V and 7 bases from J, with 8 bases between. Per the germline V gene, CDR1 is SGHRS and CDR2 is YFSETQ. This CDR3 is 13 amino acids long. The CDR3, as DNA: TGCGCCAGCAGCTTGGCCCCCCTCCAGCCCCAGCATTTT. This translates into CASSLAPLQPQHF.

The chain employs TRBV4-3 and TRBJ2-1; 9 bases align to TRBD2. CDR1 is LGHNA and CDR2 is YSLEER in the germline V gene. With V trimmed by 0 bases and J by 9 bases, 12 bases remained unmatched. The CDR3 totals 17 residues. The CDR3 coding sequence is TGCGCCAGCAGCCAAGATTCGGCGGGGGGGCGAGGGGGTGAGCAGTTCTTC. Encoded protein: CASSQDSAGGRGGEQFF.